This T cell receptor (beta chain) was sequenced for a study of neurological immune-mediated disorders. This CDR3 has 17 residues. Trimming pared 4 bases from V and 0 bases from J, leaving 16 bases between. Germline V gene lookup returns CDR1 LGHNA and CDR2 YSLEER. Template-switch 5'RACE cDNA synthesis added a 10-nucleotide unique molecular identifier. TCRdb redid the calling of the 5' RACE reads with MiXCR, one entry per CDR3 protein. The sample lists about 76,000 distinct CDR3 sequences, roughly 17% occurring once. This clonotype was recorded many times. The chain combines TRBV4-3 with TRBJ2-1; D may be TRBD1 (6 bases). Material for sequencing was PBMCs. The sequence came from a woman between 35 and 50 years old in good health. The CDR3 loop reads CASSRHTTGSSYNEQFF. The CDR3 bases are TGCGCCAGCAGCCGCCATACAACAGGGAGCTCCTACAATGAGCAGTTCTTC.